This T cell receptor beta chain was found in a study of blood T cell repertoires in COVID-19. Background on the study: COVID-19 samples from acute and convalescent phases originated in the United States, Italy and Spain. PBMCs, B-cell-depleted T cells, or T cells provided the cDNA or gDNA that made up the material.

The length of the CDR3 is 13 residues. V was trimmed by 0 bases and J by 7 bases, leaving 8 bases between them. From germline, CDR1 is SGHRS and CDR2 YFSETQ. The table came from immunoSEQ multiplex PCR; TCRdb's copy has only in-frame clones and leaves some out. The data contain around 260,000 clones, roughly 90% of them seen just once; the ten biggest clones take up over 2%. The V gene is TRBV5-1, the J gene TRBJ1-5, with D unresolved. The specimen sequenced was peripheral blood. This TCR came from a woman younger than 45 with COVID-19, enrolled during active disease. CDR3 protein: CASSLGLEQPQHF. CDR3 DNA sequence: TGCGCCAGCAGCTTGGGACTGGAGCAGCCCCAGCATTTT.